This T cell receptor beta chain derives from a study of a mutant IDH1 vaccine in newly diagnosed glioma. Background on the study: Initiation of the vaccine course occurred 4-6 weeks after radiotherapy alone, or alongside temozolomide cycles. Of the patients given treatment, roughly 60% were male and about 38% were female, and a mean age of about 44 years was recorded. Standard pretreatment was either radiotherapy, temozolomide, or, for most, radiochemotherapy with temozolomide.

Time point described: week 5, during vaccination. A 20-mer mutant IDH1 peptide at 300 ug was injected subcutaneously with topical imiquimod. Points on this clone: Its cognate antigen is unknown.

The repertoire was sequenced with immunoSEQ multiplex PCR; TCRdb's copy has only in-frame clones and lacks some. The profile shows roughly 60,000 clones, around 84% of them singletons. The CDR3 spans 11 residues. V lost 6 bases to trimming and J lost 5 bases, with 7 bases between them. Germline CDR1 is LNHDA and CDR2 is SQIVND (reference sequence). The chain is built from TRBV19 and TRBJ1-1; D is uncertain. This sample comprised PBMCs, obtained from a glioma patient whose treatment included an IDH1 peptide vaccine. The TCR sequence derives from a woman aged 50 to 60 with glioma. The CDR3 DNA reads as TGTGCCAGTAGCAAGTGGACTGAAGCTTTCTTT. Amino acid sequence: CASSKWTEAFF.